Sequencing of this TCR beta chain was carried out in a study of blood T cell repertoires in COVID-19. In the study's own analysis: Amplified reference gene primers provided the basis for estimating nucleated cell counts. Here immunoSEQ multiplex PCR was the method, and the copy in TCRdb shows in-frame clones only, minus some. D and trimming come from the DNA, and the V and J calls and clone size come from that table. This table has approximately 61,000 clones, more than 60% appearing once. The CDR3 covers 15 residues. Trimming pared 4 bases from V and 5 bases from J, leaving 18 bases between. From germline, CDR1 is SGHRS and CDR2 YFSETQ.

The V gene is TRBV5-1, the J gene TRBJ2-5; D gene unclear. The receptor's source is a woman in her seventies with acute or convalescent COVID-19. Input material: peripheral blood. The CDR3 protein is CASSPADGSRETQYF. Written as DNA, the CDR3 is TGCGCCAGCAGCCCGGCGGATGGCAGCCGGGAGACCCAGTACTTC.